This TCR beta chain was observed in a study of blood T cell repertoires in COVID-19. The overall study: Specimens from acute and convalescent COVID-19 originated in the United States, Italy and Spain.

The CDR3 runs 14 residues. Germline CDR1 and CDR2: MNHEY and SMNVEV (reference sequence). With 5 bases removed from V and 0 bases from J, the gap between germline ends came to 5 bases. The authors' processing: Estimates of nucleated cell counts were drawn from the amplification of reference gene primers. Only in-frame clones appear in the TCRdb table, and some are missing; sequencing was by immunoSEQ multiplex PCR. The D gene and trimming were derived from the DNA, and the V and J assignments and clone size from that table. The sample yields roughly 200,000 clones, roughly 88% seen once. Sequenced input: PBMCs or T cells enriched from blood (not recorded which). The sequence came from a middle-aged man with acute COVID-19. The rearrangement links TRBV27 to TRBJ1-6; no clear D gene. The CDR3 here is CASSPRSYNSPLHF. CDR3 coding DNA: TGTGCCAGCAGTCCCCGCTCCTATAATTCACCCCTCCACTTT.